A selection of T cell receptor beta chains follows, all from one sample in a study of type 1 regulatory T cells. Using its own MiXCR run on the reads, TCRdb lists one record per CDR3 protein. The sample yields 60,000 to 70,000 distinct CDR3 sequences, around 57% seen once. Antigen specificity for these receptors is unknown. The sequenced sample consisted of cultured T cells, either the whole culture or a sorted T cell fraction (not recorded which). Receptor source: a human donor in good health. Each CDR3 is given with its conserved first and last residue. A D gene is named only where the DNA matches it firmly. Expanded clones get a size class; other rows say once, few or many, or leave the size out.

v_call,clone_size,j_call,d_call,cdr3_nt,cdr3_aa
TRBV10-3,-,TRBJ2-1,-,TGTGCCATCAGGGGTTTCTACAATGAGCAGTTCTTC,CAIRGFYNEQFF
TRBV19,once,TRBJ1-6,-,TGTGCCAGTAGTATTCGGGCCAGCGATGGTAATTCACCCCTCCACTTT,CASSIRASDGNSPLHF
TRBV6-1,-,TRBJ2-1,-,TGTGCCAGCAGGACGAATCCAGGGATTTCCACTTACAATGAGCAGTTCTTC,CASRTNPGISTYNEQFF
TRBV4-1,-,TRBJ2-5,TRBD2,TGTACCGGAGCGGGACGCCACCAAGAGACCCAGTACTTC,CTGAGRHQETQYF
TRBV14,-,TRBJ2-7,TRBD2,TGTGCCAGCAGCCAGACCGGGACTAGCGGGTGGCAGTACTTC,CASSQTGTSGWQYF
TRBV7-2,-,TRBJ2-3,TRBD2,TGTGCCAGCAGCTCGGATAGCGGGAACACGCAGTATTTT,CASSSDSGNTQYF
TRBV7-2,-,TRBJ2-2,TRBD2,TGTGCCAGCAGCTTAGTCATACTAGCGGGAGACACCGGGGAGCTGTTTTTT,CASSLVILAGDTGELFF
TRBV3-1,-,TRBJ2-1,-,TGTGCCAGCAGCCCGAGCGACAGGAGGGGGGACAATGAGCAGTTCTTC,CASSPSDRRGDNEQFF
TRBV7-2,once,TRBJ2-2,-,TGTGCCAGCAGCCGACGGGGGACCTCGGGCACCGGGGAGCTGTTTTTT,CASSRRGTSGTGELFF
TRBV28,-,TRBJ2-7,-,TGTGCCAGCAGTAAAGACTACGAGCAGTACTTC,CASSKDYEQYF
TRBV18,-,TRBJ2-5,TRBD2,TGTACCAGCTCACCACCTTCTAGCGGGAAAGAGACCCAGTACTTC,CTSSPPSSGKETQYF
TRBV7-2,-,TRBJ2-1,TRBD1,TGTGCCAGCAGCTGGGACAGGGGTAGGAATGAGCAGTTCTTC,CASSWDRGRNEQFF
TRBV2,few,TRBJ2-7,-,TGTGCCAGCAGTGACAGGGGACTCTACTACGAGCAGTACTTC,CASSDRGLYYEQYF
TRBV25-1,-,TRBJ2-3,TRBD2,TGTGCCACATCCCACCTGCTTAGCGGGGGTTCCCGCACAGATACGCAGTATTTT,CATSHLLSGGSRTDTQYF
TRBV4-2,-,TRBJ2-7,-,TGTGCCAGCAGCCAATTGCCTAGCGAGCAGTACTTC,CASSQLPSEQYF
TRBV6-6,-,TRBJ2-3,-,TGTGCCAGCAGAGACAGGACTAGCACAGATACGCAGTATTTT,CASRDRTSTDTQYF
TRBV10-3,-,TRBJ2-3,-,TGTGCCATCGGAAACAATGGAGATACGCAGTATTTT,CAIGNNGDTQYF
TRBV7-3,-,TRBJ2-1,-,TGTGCCAGCAGCTTAGGATACAATGAGCAGTTCTTC,CASSLGYNEQFF
TRBV20-1,-,TRBJ2-5,-,TGCAGTGCTAGAGTAACACACCAAGAGACCCAGTACTTC,CSARVTHQETQYF
TRBV4-1,-,TRBJ2-7,TRBD2,TGCGCCAGCAGGGACGGACTAGCAGGAGTCCGCGAGCAGTACTTC,CASRDGLAGVREQYF
TRBV7-9,few,TRBJ2-1,TRBD2,TGTGCCAGCAGCCGTGCACTAGCGGGAGTCAATGAGCAGTTCTTC,CASSRALAGVNEQFF
TRBV4-2,-,TRBJ1-2,-,TGTGCCAGCAGCCAAGATCTCGGGGCCGCTTCGGGCTACACCTTC,CASSQDLGAASGYTF
TRBV20-1,-,TRBJ2-4,TRBD2,TGCAGTGCAAACATAGCGGGAGATCCCGAAAACATTCAGTACTTC,CSANIAGDPENIQYF
TRBV19,-,TRBJ2-5,-,TGTGCCCAATACCCCCTGTGGCAGAACCAAGAGACCCAGTACTTC,CAQYPLWQNQETQYF
TRBV12-3/TRBV12-4,-,TRBJ2-3,TRBD1,TGTGCCAGCAGTCCCAGGGGGTACGGCGCAGATACGCAGTATTTT,CASSPRGYGADTQYF
TRBV15,-,TRBJ1-4,TRBD1,TGTGCCACCAGCAGAGACCCCAGTACAGGGGGCGAGGAAAAACTGTTTTTT,CATSRDPSTGGEEKLFF
TRBV6-7,-,TRBJ2-2,-,TGTGCCAGCAGAACGGGCGGAGCGAGGACCGGGGAGCTGTTTTTT,CASRTGGARTGELFF
TRBV11-2,-,TRBJ2-7,-,TGTGCCAGCAGCTCCCTGCGCGGCTACGAGCAGTACTTC,CASSSLRGYEQYF
TRBV4-2,-,TRBJ1-1,-,TGTGCCAGCAGCCCTGCGGTAGGGGGGAACACTGAAGCTTTCTTT,CASSPAVGGNTEAFF
TRBV27,-,TRBJ2-5,-,TGTGCCAGCAGTTTATCGATAGGGTTGCAAGAGACCCAGTACTTC,CASSLSIGLQETQYF
TRBV20-1,-,TRBJ1-5,-,TGCAGTGCGATACGGACTACGGGCAATCAGCCCCAGCATTTT,CSAIRTTGNQPQHF
TRBV19,-,TRBJ2-1,-,TGTGCCAGTAGCACACAAGGGACACGTTCTGTCAATGAGCAGTTCTTC,CASSTQGTRSVNEQFF
TRBV20-1,-,TRBJ2-1,TRBD2,TGCAGTGCTAGACCCCTTCTGACTAGCGGGAGGGAGTTCTTC,CSARPLLTSGREFF
TRBV19,-,TRBJ2-1,TRBD1,TGTGCCAGTAGTACCCGGACAGGTAATGAGCAGTTCTTC,CASSTRTGNEQFF
TRBV5-1,few,TRBJ2-1,TRBD2,TGCGCCAGCAGCGGGACTAGCGAGGATGAGCAGTTCTTC,CASSGTSEDEQFF
TRBV3-1,-,TRBJ2-1,-,TGTGCCAGCAGCCAAATCAGGGGTGGAGGCAATGAGCAGTTCTTC,CASSQIRGGGNEQFF
TRBV7-9,-,TRBJ2-1,TRBD2,TGTGCCAGCAGCTTAGATATAACTAGCGGGTCACTTATCGGCAATGAGCAGTTCTTC,CASSLDITSGSLIGNEQFF
TRBV27,-,TRBJ1-4,TRBD1,TGTGCCAGCAGTTTGCTACAGGGGAAACTGTTTTTT,CASSLLQGKLFF
TRBV3-1,few,TRBJ2-5,TRBD2,TGTGCCAGCAGCCAAGATGGACTAGCGGGAGAGACCCAGTACTTC,CASSQDGLAGETQYF
TRBV7-2,few,TRBJ2-2,-,TGTGCCAGCAGCTTAGACGCAGGCTACACCGGGGAGCTGTTTTTT,CASSLDAGYTGELFF
TRBV20-1,-,TRBJ2-3,TRBD2,TGCAGTGCTAGACGCTGGCTAGCGGGAAACACAGATACGCAGTATTTT,CSARRWLAGNTDTQYF
TRBV20-1,few,TRBJ1-2,-,TGCAGTGCTAGAGATTCGGCAGGGGACTATGGCTACACCTTC,CSARDSAGDYGYTF
TRBV12-3/TRBV12-4,-,TRBJ2-2,TRBD1,TGTGCCAGCAGCCTATCACAGGGGGCCGGGGAGCTGTTTTTT,CASSLSQGAGELFF
TRBV5-1,-,TRBJ2-3,-,TGCGCCAGCTGTCGGACACTTAGCACAGATACGCAGTATTTT,CASCRTLSTDTQYF